What follows are 5 T cell receptor beta chains derived from one specimen sequenced in a study of cytomegalovirus exposure and HLA in healthy donors listed by TCRdb under 2017. The protocol used for the library was the immunoSEQ multiplex PCR assay. For the multiplex PCR, a mixture combining 60 forward primers for TCR Vbeta segments and 13 reverse primers for TCR Jbeta segments was used. What TCRdb holds here is the immuneACCESS table cut down to in-frame rearrangements. Part of the clones is not present; checked against another copy, under half of the missing clones reflect an unresolved V gene, and the others are unexplained. The sample table contains 110,000 to 150,000 clones; only one count was recorded for around 79% of them. The ten largest make up less than 3.5% of the sample. The specimen was PBMCs. Receptors were obtained from a male donor in good health and CMV-seronegative.

The chain combines TRBV5-5 with TRBJ1-1; D may be TRBD1 (5 bases). V gave up 0 bases and J gave up 1 base, with 13 bases separating them. Germline V gene lookup returns CDR1 SGHKS and CDR2 YYEKEE (reference sequence). CDR3 length: 16 residues. Here the CDR3 reads CASSLGTLTANTEAFF. For the CDR3, the DNA is TGTGCCAGCAGCTTGGGAACGTTGACAGCGAACACTGAAGCTTTCTTT.

The chain recombines TRBV27 with TRBJ2-1, with unresolved D. V was pared by 5 bases and J by 6 bases, with 17 bases between. This CDR3 has 15 amino acids. Germline CDR1 and CDR2: MNHEY and SMNVEV (reference sequence). CDR3 sequence (DNA): TGTGCCAGCAGTCTTTTTCCCGATTCAGGCAATGAGCAGTTCTTC. Protein product: CASSLFPDSGNEQFF.

The rearrangement uses TRBV5-1 and TRBJ2-5, with D tentatively TRBD1 (5 bases). CDR3 size: 14 residues. V lost 5 bases and J 0 bases, leaving 11 bases between the germline ends. The germline gives CDR1 SGHRS, CDR2 YFSETQ. This chain's CDR3 is CASRPGRDQETQYF. The CDR3 nucleotides read TGCGCCAGCAGACCCGGCAGGGACCAAGAGACCCAGTACTTC. Full variable domain (missing parts from reference TRBV5-1 and TRBJ2-5): KAGVTQTPRYLIKTRGQQVTLSCSPISGHRSVSWYQQTPGQGLQFLFEYFSETQRNKGNFPGRFSGRQFSNSRSEMNVSTLELGDSALYLCASRPGRDQETQYFGPGTRLLVL.

The chain employs TRBV7-3 and TRBJ2-7; D may be TRBD2 (5 bases). The V gene's germline CDR1 is SGHTA and CDR2 FQGTGA. The CDR3 has 12 residues. Deletions cut 6 bases from V and 4 bases from J, with 10 bases between. CDR3 amino acids: CASSNSGYEQYF. CDR3 in DNA: TGTGCCAGCAGTAACTCGGGGTACGAGCAGTACTTC.

The chain employs TRBV5-1 and TRBJ1-4; 10 bases line up with TRBD1. With V trimmed by 2 bases and J by 4 bases, 5 bases remained unmatched. The CDR3 spans 16 residues. Per the germline V gene, CDR1 is SGHRS and CDR2 is YFSETQ. Written as DNA, the CDR3 is TGCGCCAGCAGCTTCCGACAGGGGGCAAATAATGAAAAACTGTTTTTT. This gives the protein CASSFRQGANNEKLFF.